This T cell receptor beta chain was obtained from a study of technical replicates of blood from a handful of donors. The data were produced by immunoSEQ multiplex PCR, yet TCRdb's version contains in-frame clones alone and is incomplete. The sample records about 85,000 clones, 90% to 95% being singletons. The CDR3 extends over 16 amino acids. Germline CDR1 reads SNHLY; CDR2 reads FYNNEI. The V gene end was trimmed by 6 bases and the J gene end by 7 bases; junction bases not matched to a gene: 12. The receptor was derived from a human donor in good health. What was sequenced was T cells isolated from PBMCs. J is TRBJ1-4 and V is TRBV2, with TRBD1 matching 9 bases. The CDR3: CASRDFAGTGFEKLFF. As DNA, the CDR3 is TGTGCCAGCAGGGACTTCGCCGGGACAGGGTTTGAAAAACTGTTTTTT.